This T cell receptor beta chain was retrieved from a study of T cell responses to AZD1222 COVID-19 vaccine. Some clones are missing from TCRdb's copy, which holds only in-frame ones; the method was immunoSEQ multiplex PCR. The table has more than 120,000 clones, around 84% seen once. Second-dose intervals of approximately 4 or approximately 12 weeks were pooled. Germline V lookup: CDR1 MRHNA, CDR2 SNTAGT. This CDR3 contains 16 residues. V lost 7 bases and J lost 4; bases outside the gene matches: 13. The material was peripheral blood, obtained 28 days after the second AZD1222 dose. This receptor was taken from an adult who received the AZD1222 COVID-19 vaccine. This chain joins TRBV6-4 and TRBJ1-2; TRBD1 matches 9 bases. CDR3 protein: CASTPLPGQGFYGYTF. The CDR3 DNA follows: TGTGCCAGCACCCCCCTTCCGGGACAGGGCTTCTATGGCTACACCTTC.